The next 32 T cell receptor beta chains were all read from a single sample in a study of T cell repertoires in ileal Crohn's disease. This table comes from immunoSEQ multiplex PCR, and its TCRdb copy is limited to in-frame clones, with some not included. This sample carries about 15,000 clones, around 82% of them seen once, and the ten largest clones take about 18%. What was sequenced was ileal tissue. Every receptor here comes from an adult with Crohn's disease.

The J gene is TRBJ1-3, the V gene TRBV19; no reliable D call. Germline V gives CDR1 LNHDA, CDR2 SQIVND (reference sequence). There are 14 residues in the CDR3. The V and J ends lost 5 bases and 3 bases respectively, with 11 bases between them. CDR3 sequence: CASSPGGLGNTIYF. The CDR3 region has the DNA TGTGCCAGTAGTCCAGGAGGTCTTGGAAACACCATATATTTT.

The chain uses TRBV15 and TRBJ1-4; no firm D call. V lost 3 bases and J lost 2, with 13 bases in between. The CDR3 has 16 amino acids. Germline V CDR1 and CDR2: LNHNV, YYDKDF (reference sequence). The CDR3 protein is CATSRAGIRTNEKLFF. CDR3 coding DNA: TGTGCCACCAGCAGGGCAGGTATAAGGACTAATGAAAAACTGTTTTTT. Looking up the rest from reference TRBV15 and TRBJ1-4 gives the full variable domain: DAMVIQNPRYQVTQFGKPVTLSCSQTLNHNVMYWYQQKSSQAPKLLFHYYDKDFNNEADTPDNFQSRRPNTSFCFLDIRSPGLGDTAMYLCATSRAGIRTNEKLFFGSGTQLSVL.

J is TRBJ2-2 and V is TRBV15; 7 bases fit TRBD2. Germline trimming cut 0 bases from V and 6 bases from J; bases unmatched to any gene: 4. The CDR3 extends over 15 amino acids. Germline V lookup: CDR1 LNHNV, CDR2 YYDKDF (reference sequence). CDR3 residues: CATSRDGAGAGELFF. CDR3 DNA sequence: TGTGCCACCAGCAGAGATGGGGCGGGAGCCGGGGAGCTGTTTTTT.

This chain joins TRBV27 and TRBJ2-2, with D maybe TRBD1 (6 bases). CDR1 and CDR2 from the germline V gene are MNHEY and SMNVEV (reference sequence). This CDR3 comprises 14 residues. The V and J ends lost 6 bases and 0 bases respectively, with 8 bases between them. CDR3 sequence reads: CASRQGANTGELFF. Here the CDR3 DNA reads TGTGCCAGCAGACAGGGTGCGAACACCGGGGAGCTGTTTTTT.

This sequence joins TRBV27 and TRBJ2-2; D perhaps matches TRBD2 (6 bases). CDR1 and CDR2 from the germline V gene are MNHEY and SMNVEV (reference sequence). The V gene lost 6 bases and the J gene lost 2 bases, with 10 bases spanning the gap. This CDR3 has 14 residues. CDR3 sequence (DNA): TGTGCCAGCAGGGGACTCCCTAACACCGGGGAGCTGTTTTTT. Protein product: CASRGLPNTGELFF.

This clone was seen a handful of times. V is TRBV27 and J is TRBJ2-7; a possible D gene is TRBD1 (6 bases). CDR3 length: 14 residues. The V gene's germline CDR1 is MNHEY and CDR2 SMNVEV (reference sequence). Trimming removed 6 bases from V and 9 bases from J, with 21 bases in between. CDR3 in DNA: TGTGCCAGCAGAAATTCCGGGACATCTATGTCGCAGTACTTC. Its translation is CASRNSGTSMSQYF.

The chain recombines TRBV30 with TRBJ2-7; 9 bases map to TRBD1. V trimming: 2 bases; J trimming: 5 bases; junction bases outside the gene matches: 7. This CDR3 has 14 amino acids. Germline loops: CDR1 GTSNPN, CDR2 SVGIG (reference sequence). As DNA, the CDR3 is TGTGCCTGGAGTCGTAACAGGGGGCGGCACGAGCAGTACTTC. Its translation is CAWSRNRGRHEQYF. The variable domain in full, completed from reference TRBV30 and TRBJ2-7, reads SQTIHQWPATLVQPVGSPLSLECTVEGTSNPNLYWYRQAAGRGLQLLFYSVGIGQISSEVPQNLSASRPQDRQFILSSKKLLLSDSGFYLCAWSRNRGRHEQYFGPGTRLTVT.

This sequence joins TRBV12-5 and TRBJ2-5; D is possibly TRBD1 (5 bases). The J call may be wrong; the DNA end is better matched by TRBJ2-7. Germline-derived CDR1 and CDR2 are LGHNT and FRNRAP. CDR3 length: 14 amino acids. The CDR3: CASGLWAGNYEQYF. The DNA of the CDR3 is TGTGCTAGTGGTTTGTGGGCAGGGAACTACGAGCAGTACTTC.

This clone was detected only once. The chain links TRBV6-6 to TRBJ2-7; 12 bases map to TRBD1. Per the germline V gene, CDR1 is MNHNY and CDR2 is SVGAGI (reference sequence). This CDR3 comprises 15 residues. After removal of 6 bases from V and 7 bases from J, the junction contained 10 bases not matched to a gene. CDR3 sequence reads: CASSPPGQGANEQYF. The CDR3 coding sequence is TGTGCCAGCAGCCCTCCGGGACAGGGGGCGAATGAGCAGTACTTC.

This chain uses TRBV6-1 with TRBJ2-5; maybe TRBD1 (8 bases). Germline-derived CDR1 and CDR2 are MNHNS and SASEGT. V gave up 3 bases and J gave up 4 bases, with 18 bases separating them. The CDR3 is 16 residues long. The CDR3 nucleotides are TGTGCCAGCAGTGACTGGAAGTACAGGGGGGGAGAGACCCAGTACTTC. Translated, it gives CASSDWKYRGGETQYF.

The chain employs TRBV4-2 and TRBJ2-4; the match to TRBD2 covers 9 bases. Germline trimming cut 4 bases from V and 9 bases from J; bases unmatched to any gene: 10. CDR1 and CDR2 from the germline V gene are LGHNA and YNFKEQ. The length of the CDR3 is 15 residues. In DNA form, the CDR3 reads TGTGCCAGCAGCCCCGACGTAGCGGGAGCGGGCATTCAGTACTTC. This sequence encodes CASSPDVAGAGIQYF.

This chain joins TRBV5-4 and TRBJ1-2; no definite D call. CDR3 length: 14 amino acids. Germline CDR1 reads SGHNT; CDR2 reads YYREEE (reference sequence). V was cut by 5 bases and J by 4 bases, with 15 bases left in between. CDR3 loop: CASSSKTGFYGYTF. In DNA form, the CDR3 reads TGTGCCAGCAGTTCCAAGACCGGGTTCTATGGCTACACCTTC.

Written as DNA, the CDR3 is TGTGCCATCAGTGAAAGGGAGGTTTCGAACACCGGGGAGCTGTTTTTT. It yields the protein CAISEREVSNTGELFF. The chain uses TRBV10-3 and TRBJ2-2, with D maybe TRBD2 (6 bases). The CDR3 consists of 16 residues. Germline V gene sequence: CDR1 ENHRY, CDR2 SYGVKD. V was clipped by 3 bases and J by 0 bases, with 11 bases between them.

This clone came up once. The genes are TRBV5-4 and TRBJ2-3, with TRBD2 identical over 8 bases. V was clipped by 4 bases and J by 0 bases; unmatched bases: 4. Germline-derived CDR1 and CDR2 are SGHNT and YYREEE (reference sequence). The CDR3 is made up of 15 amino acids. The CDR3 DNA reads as TGTGCCAGCAGCCCGCGGACTAGCAGCACAGATACGCAGTATTTT. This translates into CASSPRTSSTDTQYF.

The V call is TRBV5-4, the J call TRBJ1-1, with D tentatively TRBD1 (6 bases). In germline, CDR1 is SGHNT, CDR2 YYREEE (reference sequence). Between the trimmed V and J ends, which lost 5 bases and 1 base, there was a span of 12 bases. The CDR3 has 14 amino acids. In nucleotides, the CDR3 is TGTGCCAGCAGTCCGGGACACAGGAACACTGAAGCTTTCTTT. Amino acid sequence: CASSPGHRNTEAFF.

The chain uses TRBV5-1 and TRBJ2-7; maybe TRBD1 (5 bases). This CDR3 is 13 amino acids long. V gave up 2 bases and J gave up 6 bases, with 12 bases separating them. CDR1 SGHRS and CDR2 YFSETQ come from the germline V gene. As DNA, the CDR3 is TGCGCCAGCAGCTTAGGCCAGGGCGGCGAGCAGTACTTC. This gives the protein CASSLGQGGEQYF.

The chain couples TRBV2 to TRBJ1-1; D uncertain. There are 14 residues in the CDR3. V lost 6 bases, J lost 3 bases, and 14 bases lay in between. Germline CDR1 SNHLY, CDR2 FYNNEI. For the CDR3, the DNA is TGTGCCAGCAGACGGGAGGGTCGGGACACTGAAGCTTTCTTT. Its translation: CASRREGRDTEAFF.

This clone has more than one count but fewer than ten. The CDR3 DNA reads as TGTGCCAGCAGCTTGCAGGGACTACCTGATACGCAGTATTTT. The encoded protein is CASSLQGLPDTQYF. The rearrangement uses TRBV5-4 and TRBJ2-3; the match to TRBD2 covers 7 bases. The V gene's germline CDR1 is SGHNT and CDR2 YYREEE (reference sequence). This CDR3 region has 14 residues. Trimming at V came to 1 base and at J to 6 bases, leaving 5 bases not matched to a gene.

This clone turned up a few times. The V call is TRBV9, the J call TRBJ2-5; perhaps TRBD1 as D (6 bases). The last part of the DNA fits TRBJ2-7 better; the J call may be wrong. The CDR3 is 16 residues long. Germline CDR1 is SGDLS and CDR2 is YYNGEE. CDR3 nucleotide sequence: TGTGCCAGCAGCGACCCTTTGGGGGCGCTACCCTACGAGCAGTACTTC. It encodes CASSDPLGALPYEQYF.

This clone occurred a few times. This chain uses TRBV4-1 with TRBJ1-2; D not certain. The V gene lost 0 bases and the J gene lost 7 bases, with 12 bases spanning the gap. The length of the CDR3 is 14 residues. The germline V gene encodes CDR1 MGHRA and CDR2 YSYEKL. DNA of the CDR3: TGCGCCAGCAGCCAAGATCACGGGGTAGGTGGCTACACCTTC. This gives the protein CASSQDHGVGGYTF.

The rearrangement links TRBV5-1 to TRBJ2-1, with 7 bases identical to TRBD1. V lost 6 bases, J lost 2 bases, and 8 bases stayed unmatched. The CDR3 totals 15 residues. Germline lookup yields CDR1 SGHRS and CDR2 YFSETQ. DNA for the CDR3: TGCGCCAGCAAGAGACCGGGACAGACCTACAATGAGCAGTTCTTC. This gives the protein CASKRPGQTYNEQFF.

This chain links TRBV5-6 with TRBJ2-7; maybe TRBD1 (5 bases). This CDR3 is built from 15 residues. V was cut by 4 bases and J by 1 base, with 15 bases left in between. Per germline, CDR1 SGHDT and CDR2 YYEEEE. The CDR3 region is CASSTFPRASYEQYF. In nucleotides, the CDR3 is TGTGCCAGCAGCACTTTCCCCAGGGCTTCCTACGAGCAGTACTTC.

CDR3 nucleotide sequence: TGTGCCTGGAGTGTACGGGGGGTTTCTGGAAACACCATATATTTT. Protein: CAWSVRGVSGNTIYF. V and J are TRBV30 and TRBJ1-3; possible D gene TRBD1, 5 bases. The CDR3 has 15 residues. CDR1 is GTSNPN, CDR2 SVGIG, per germline (reference sequence). Trimming stripped 0 bases from V and 1 base from J, with 10 bases between. The variable domain in full, completed from reference TRBV30 and TRBJ1-3, reads SQTIHQWPATLVQPVGSPLSLECTVEGTSNPNLYWYRQAAGRGLQLLFYSVGIGQISSEVPQNLSASRPQDRQFILSSKKLLLSDSGFYLCAWSVRGVSGNTIYFGEGSWLTVV.

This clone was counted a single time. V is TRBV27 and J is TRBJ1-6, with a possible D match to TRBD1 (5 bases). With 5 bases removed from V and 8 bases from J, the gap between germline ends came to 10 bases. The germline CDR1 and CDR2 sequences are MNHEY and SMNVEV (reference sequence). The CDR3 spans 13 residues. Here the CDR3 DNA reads TGTGCCAGCAGTATTCGGGACTATTCACCCCTCCACTTT. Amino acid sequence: CASSIRDYSPLHF.

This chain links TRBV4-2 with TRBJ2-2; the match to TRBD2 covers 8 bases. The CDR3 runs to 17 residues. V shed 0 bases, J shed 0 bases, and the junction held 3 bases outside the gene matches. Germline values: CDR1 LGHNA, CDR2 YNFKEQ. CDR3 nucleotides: TGTGCCAGCAGCCAAGATGGCGGGAGGACGAACACCGGGGAGCTGTTTTTT. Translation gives CASSQDGGRTNTGELFF.

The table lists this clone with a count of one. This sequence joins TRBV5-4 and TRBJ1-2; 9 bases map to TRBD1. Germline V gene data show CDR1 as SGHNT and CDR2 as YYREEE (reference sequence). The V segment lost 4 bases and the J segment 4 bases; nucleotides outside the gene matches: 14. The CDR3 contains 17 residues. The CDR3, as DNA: TGTGCCAGCAGCGTCGGGACAGGGACCTCCACTATCTATGGCTACACCTTC. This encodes CASSVGTGTSTIYGYTF.

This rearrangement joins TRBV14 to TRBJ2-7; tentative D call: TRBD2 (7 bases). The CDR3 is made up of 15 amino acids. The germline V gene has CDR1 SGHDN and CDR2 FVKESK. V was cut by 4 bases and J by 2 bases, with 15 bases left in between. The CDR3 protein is CASSPRGGDTYEQYF. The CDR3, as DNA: TGTGCCAGCAGCCCAAGGGGAGGGGACACCTACGAGCAGTACTTC.

The chain's CDR3 is CASSAAVGSGNTIYF. CDR3 coding DNA: TGCGCCAGCAGCGCCGCGGTGGGCTCTGGAAACACCATATATTTT. The rearrangement uses TRBV5-1 and TRBJ1-3; D is uncertain. Trimming took off 4 bases at V and 0 bases at J, with 11 bases between the two ends. CDR1 SGHRS and CDR2 YFSETQ come from the germline V gene. CDR3 length: 15 residues.

The DNA of the CDR3 is TGTGCCAGCAGTTTGGGACTAGCGGGATATAACACCGGGGAGCTGTTTTTT. Protein product: CASSLGLAGYNTGELFF. This rearrangement joins TRBV7-9 to TRBJ2-2, with 13 bases identical to TRBD2. V was clipped by 6 bases and J by 2 bases; unmatched bases: 6. Germline CDR1 and CDR2: SEHNR and FQNEAQ (reference sequence). The length of the CDR3 is 17 residues.

In DNA, the CDR3 is TGTGCCAGCAGACTCACTCGGACTGGCGGGGAAAAACTGTTTTTT. This encodes CASRLTRTGGEKLFF. The chain employs TRBV2 and TRBJ1-4; D is unresolved. CDR1 SNHLY and CDR2 FYNNEI come from the germline V gene. Trimming removed 6 bases from V and 8 bases from J, with 19 bases in between. This CDR3 is built from 15 residues.

DNA of the CDR3: TGTGCCAGCAGCTCCCGGGCCATGGAGGCAGCTTTCTTT. Translating gives CASSSRAMEAAFF. The chain has TRBV9 and TRBJ1-1; unclear D gene. CDR1 is SGDLS, CDR2 YYNGEE, per germline. With 4 bases removed from V and 10 bases from J, the gap between germline ends came to 17 bases. CDR3 size: 13 residues.

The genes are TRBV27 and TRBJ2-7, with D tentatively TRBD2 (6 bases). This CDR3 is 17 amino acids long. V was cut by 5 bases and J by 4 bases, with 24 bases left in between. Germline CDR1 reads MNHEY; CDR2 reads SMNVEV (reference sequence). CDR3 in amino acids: CASSPEGWDSGPYEQYF. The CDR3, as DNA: TGTGCCAGCAGTCCCGAGGGGTGGGACTCCGGGCCTTACGAGCAGTACTTC.